A selection of T cell receptor beta chains follows, all from one sample in a study of shared clonotypes between healthy human individuals. Here immunoSEQ multiplex PCR was the method, and the copy in TCRdb shows in-frame clones only, minus some. Of approximately 180,000 clones detected, 80% to 95% appear once; the ten largest clones hold more than 0.065%. Material: naive CD4+ T cells sorted from blood. The receptors were gathered from a woman aged 25 to 39 in good health. The CDR3 runs from the conserved cysteine through the conserved F or W. The order of the fields is V gene, D gene, clone size, J gene, CDR3 protein, CDR3 DNA. D genes are given only for firm matches. Expanded clones are given a class, and other clones once, few, many or no size at all.

v_gene: TRBV18; d_gene: TRBD1; abundance: .; j_gene: TRBJ2-7; CDR3aa: CASSPDRGPSYEQYF; CDR3nt: TGTGCCAGCTCACCGGACAGGGGGCCCTCCTACGAGCAGTACTTC
v_gene: TRBV28; d_gene: .; abundance: .; j_gene: TRBJ1-5; CDR3aa: CASRAYWGEGGNEPQHF; CDR3nt: TGTGCCAGCAGGGCCTACTGGGGGGAAGGGGGGAATGAGCCCCAGCATTTT
v_gene: TRBV27; d_gene: TRBD1; abundance: .; j_gene: TRBJ2-7; CDR3aa: CASSSPDRGQNEQYF; CDR3nt: TGTGCCAGCAGTTCGCCGGACAGGGGGCAGAACGAGCAGTACTTC
v_gene: TRBV28; d_gene: .; abundance: .; j_gene: TRBJ2-3; CDR3aa: CASRKGSTDTQYF; CDR3nt: TGTGCCAGCCGAAAGGGCAGCACAGATACGCAGTATTTT
v_gene: TRBV28; d_gene: .; abundance: .; j_gene: TRBJ2-2; CDR3aa: CASSLKNTGELFF; CDR3nt: TGTGCCAGCAGTTTGAAGAACACCGGGGAGCTGTTTTTT
v_gene: TRBV9; d_gene: .; abundance: .; j_gene: TRBJ2-3; CDR3aa: CASSVESRADGDTQYF; CDR3nt: TGTGCCAGCAGCGTAGAAAGTCGAGCCGATGGAGATACGCAGTATTTT
v_gene: TRBV7-2; d_gene: .; abundance: .; j_gene: TRBJ2-1; CDR3aa: CASRPSKGNEQFF; CDR3nt: TGTGCCAGCAGACCTAGCAAGGGCAATGAGCAGTTCTTC
v_gene: TRBV2; d_gene: TRBD1; abundance: .; j_gene: TRBJ1-6; CDR3aa: CASRGTGGESPLHF; CDR3nt: TGTGCCAGCAGAGGGACAGGGGGGGAATCACCCCTCCACTTT
v_gene: TRBV28; d_gene: TRBD1; abundance: .; j_gene: TRBJ1-5; CDR3aa: CASSPLGQEYSNQPQHF; CDR3nt: TGTGCCAGCAGTCCTCTGGGACAGGAATATAGCAATCAGCCCCAGCATTTT
v_gene: TRBV7-9; d_gene: TRBD1; abundance: .; j_gene: TRBJ2-7; CDR3aa: CASSRTGTGYNEQYF; CDR3nt: TGTGCCAGCAGCCGTACCGGGACAGGGTATAACGAGCAGTACTTC
v_gene: TRBV6-5; d_gene: .; abundance: .; j_gene: TRBJ2-4; CDR3aa: CASSYAGGRGNIQYF; CDR3nt: TGTGCCAGCAGTTACGCCGGGGGGCGAGGAAACATTCAGTACTTC
v_gene: TRBV29-1; d_gene: TRBD1; abundance: once; j_gene: TRBJ1-1; CDR3aa: CSVNRQGENTEAFF; CDR3nt: TGCAGCGTAAATCGACAGGGGGAGAACACTGAAGCTTTCTTT
v_gene: TRBV28; d_gene: TRBD1; abundance: .; j_gene: TRBJ2-7; CDR3aa: CASSGPGQGYEQYF; CDR3nt: TGTGCCAGCAGTGGGCCGGGACAGGGGTACGAGCAGTACTTC
v_gene: TRBV9; d_gene: .; abundance: .; j_gene: TRBJ2-2; CDR3aa: CASSVVQGPGELFF; CDR3nt: TGTGCCAGCAGCGTAGTCCAGGGCCCCGGGGAGCTGTTTTTT
v_gene: TRBV5-1; d_gene: .; abundance: .; j_gene: TRBJ1-4; CDR3aa: CASRGNRKTNEKLFF; CDR3nt: TGCGCCAGCAGAGGTAACAGGAAAACTAATGAAAAACTGTTTTTT
v_gene: TRBV2; d_gene: .; abundance: .; j_gene: TRBJ1-2; CDR3aa: CASSEQGFRGYTF; CDR3nt: TGTGCCAGCAGTGAACAGGGTTTCAGGGGCTACACCTTC
v_gene: TRBV5-1; d_gene: .; abundance: .; j_gene: TRBJ2-5; CDR3aa: CASSLVREETQYF; CDR3nt: TGCGCCAGCAGCTTGGTAAGGGAAGAGACCCAGTACTTC
v_gene: TRBV19; d_gene: .; abundance: .; j_gene: TRBJ2-2; CDR3aa: CASSREQPTLNTGELFF; CDR3nt: TGTGCCAGTAGTAGAGAACAGCCAACCCTGAACACCGGGGAGCTGTTTTTT
v_gene: TRBV5-6; d_gene: .; abundance: .; j_gene: TRBJ2-3; CDR3aa: CASSLAEKTADTQYF; CDR3nt: TGTGCCAGCAGCTTGGCCGAAAAAACAGCAGATACGCAGTATTTT
v_gene: TRBV28; d_gene: .; abundance: .; j_gene: TRBJ2-7; CDR3aa: CASIARDTEGWEQYF; CDR3nt: TGTGCCAGCATAGCCCGGGACACGGAGGGGTGGGAGCAGTACTTC
v_gene: TRBV18; d_gene: .; abundance: .; j_gene: TRBJ2-7; CDR3aa: CASSIQGSSFYEQYF; CDR3nt: TGTGCCAGCTCAATTCAGGGTAGTAGCTTCTACGAGCAGTACTTC
v_gene: TRBV4-2; d_gene: .; abundance: .; j_gene: TRBJ1-3; CDR3aa: CASSQDLGRGSGNTIYF; CDR3nt: TGTGCCAGCAGCCAAGATCTCGGCAGGGGCTCTGGAAACACCATATATTTT